What follows are 17 T cell receptor beta chains derived from one specimen sequenced in a study of shared clonotypes between healthy human individuals (dated by TCRdb to 2018 to 2021). CD8 naive samples were CD45RO-negative cells positively selected for CCR7, giving a CD45RA+CCR7+ population that excluded TemRA cells. The method behind the library was the immunoSEQ multiplex PCR assay. The immuneACCESS repertoire file appears here via TCRdb, limited to in-frame rearrangements. These files lack a portion of the clones; in checked studies, under half of the deficit traces to unresolved V genes, and the cause of the others is not known. Recorded for this sample are about 2 million clones; just under 95% of them occurred a single time. The ten most abundant clones make up 0.85% to 1.3% of the sample. The sample comprised naive CD8+ T cells sorted from blood. What the cell subset or site label conveys for this sample: CD45RA+CCR7+. Receptors were obtained from a young man in good health.

The chain links TRBV15 to TRBJ2-5; D gene unclear. This CDR3 has 14 residues. The V gene's germline CDR1 is LNHNV and CDR2 YYDKDF (reference sequence). V lost 1 base and J 3 bases, leaving 9 bases between the germline ends. The CDR3 region has the DNA TGTGCCACCAGCAGAGTTAACAGAGAAGAGACCCAGTACTTC. Its translation is CATSRVNREETQYF.

This chain connects TRBV7-2 to TRBJ2-7; 10 nucleotides match TRBD2. Germline trimming cut 5 bases from V and 6 bases from J; bases unmatched to any gene: 4. The CDR3 covers 13 residues. CDR1 is SGHTA and CDR2 is FQGNSA in the germline V gene. The CDR3 loop is CASSASGSGEQYF. In DNA, the CDR3 is TGTGCCAGCAGCGCTAGCGGGAGTGGCGAGCAGTACTTC.

The J gene is TRBJ2-7, the V gene TRBV6-5; possible D gene TRBD1, 6 bases. This CDR3 has 16 residues. CDR1 is MNHEY, CDR2 SVGAGI, per germline. V was cut by 0 bases and J by 0 bases, with 12 bases left in between. DNA for the CDR3: TGTGCCAGCAGTTACTCGACACAGGGAAGCTCCTACGAGCAGTACTTC. It encodes CASSYSTQGSSYEQYF.

This chain connects TRBV2 to TRBJ1-3, with D possibly matching TRBD1 (5 bases). This CDR3 is 15 amino acids long. Per the germline V gene, CDR1 is SNHLY and CDR2 is FYNNEI. Trimming left V 6 bases short and J 3 bases short, with 15 bases between. The CDR3 DNA follows: TGTGCCAGCAGCCCAACGGGGACTCTTGGAAACACCATATATTTT. Protein product: CASSPTGTLGNTIYF.

This chain joins TRBV18 and TRBJ1-1; TRBD1 agrees at 7 bases. The junction had 14 bases not matched to a gene; V was cut back by 3 bases and J by 1 base. Germline V gives CDR1 KGHSH, CDR2 LQKENI. The CDR3 contains 18 residues. CDR3 nucleotides: TGTGCCAGCTCACCCAATATCGGGACAGCCGAATGGAACACTGAAGCTTTCTTT. It encodes CASSPNIGTAEWNTEAFF.

The table lists this clone with a count of one. This chain connects TRBV5-4 to TRBJ2-3, with 9 bases lining up with TRBD2. The CDR3 spans 15 residues. The J segment lost 1 base and the V segment lost 4 bases, leaving 4 bases of the junction unmatched. Germline-derived CDR1 and CDR2 are SGHNT and YYREEE (reference sequence). The CDR3 sequence is CASSVSSGGTDTQYF. The DNA for the CDR3 is TGTGCCAGCAGCGTATCTAGCGGGGGCACAGATACGCAGTATTTT.

The J gene is TRBJ2-3, the V gene TRBV9; 8 nucleotides line up with TRBD1. The CDR3 contains 14 residues. J lost 8 bases, V lost 3 bases, and 8 bases had no gene match. The V gene's germline CDR1 is SGDLS and CDR2 YYNGEE. The CDR3 bases are TGTGCCAGCAGCGCCCCGACAGGGGTAGGTACGCAGTATTTT. Amino acids: CASSAPTGVGTQYF.

The chain couples TRBV29-1 to TRBJ2-3, with TRBD2 matching 10 bases. CDR1 is SQVTM, CDR2 ANQGSEA, per germline. The J segment lost 4 bases and the V segment lost 6 bases, leaving 4 bases of the junction unmatched. The CDR3 is 13 amino acids. The CDR3 sequence: CSVPSGRADTQYF. The CDR3 coding sequence is TGCAGCGTCCCTAGCGGGAGAGCAGATACGCAGTATTTT.

The chain recombines TRBV9 with TRBJ2-7; the D is unclear. V was clipped by 4 bases and J by 2 bases, with 13 bases between them. Per the germline V gene, CDR1 is SGDLS and CDR2 is YYNGEE. The CDR3 has 14 amino acids. DNA for the CDR3: TGTGCCAGCAGCACCCCCCAGGACCCCTACGAGCAGTACTTC. It translates to CASSTPQDPYEQYF.

The chain is built from TRBV5-4 and TRBJ1-5, with D uncertain. CDR1 SGHNT and CDR2 YYREEE come from the germline V gene (reference sequence). The V gene lost 4 bases and the J gene lost 0 bases, with 23 bases spanning the gap. The CDR3 runs 19 residues. CDR3 bases: TGTGCCAGCAGCCACCCCCTTGGGCGGCCACTAGATAGCAATCAGCCCCAGCATTTT. Its protein product is CASSHPLGRPLDSNQPQHF.

V usage is TRBV10-3 and J usage is TRBJ2-7; no definite D call. Trimming removed 6 bases at V and 2 bases at J, with 11 bases between. Germline V gene lookup returns CDR1 ENHRY and CDR2 SYGVKD. CDR3 length equals 13 residues. The CDR3 sequence is CAIREIRAYEQYF. CDR3 bases: TGTGCCATCAGGGAAATTAGAGCCTACGAGCAGTACTTC.

J is TRBJ2-5 and V is TRBV6-5; a weak D match, TRBD2 (5 bases). Deletions cut 5 bases from V and 1 base from J, with 8 bases between. There are 13 residues in the CDR3. Germline assignment: CDR1 MNHEY and CDR2 SVGAGI. The CDR3 here is CASSAGVQETQYF. DNA of the CDR3: TGTGCCAGCAGTGCCGGGGTCCAAGAGACCCAGTACTTC.

The rearrangement joins TRBV4-3 to TRBJ2-3, with 12 bases that match TRBD2. Trimming at V came to 0 bases and at J to 4 bases, leaving 8 bases not matched to a gene. Germline V lookup: CDR1 LGHNA, CDR2 YSLEER. The CDR3 length is 18 residues. CDR3: CASSQDGLAGGPSDTQYF. The CDR3 region has the DNA TGCGCCAGCAGCCAAGATGGGCTAGCGGGAGGGCCCTCAGATACGCAGTATTTT.

This chain links TRBV7-9 with TRBJ1-1, with 8 bases identical to TRBD1. V shed 3 bases and J 4 bases; nucleotides not matched to a gene: 10. The CDR3 extends over 16 amino acids. The germline gives CDR1 SEHNR, CDR2 FQNEAQ (reference sequence). The CDR3 DNA sequence: TGTGCCAGCAGCTTGTTCCCAGGGGGCGAGGGCACTGAAGCTTTCTTT. Translated, it gives CASSLFPGGEGTEAFF. Supplemented by reference TRBV7-9 and TRBJ1-1, the full variable domain reads DTGVSQNPRHKITKRGQNVTFRCDPISEHNRLYWYRQTLGQGPEFLTYFQNEAQLEKSRLLSDRFSAERPKGSFSTLEIQRTEQGDSAMYLCASSLFPGGEGTEAFFGQGTRLTVV.

The rearrangement joins TRBV7-8 to TRBJ2-3; 8 positions agree with TRBD2. With V trimmed by 1 base and J by 4 bases, 10 bases remained unmatched. This CDR3 has 17 amino acids. Germline V gene lookup returns CDR1 SGHVS and CDR2 FQNEAQ. The CDR3 DNA reads as TGTGCCAGCAGCTTAGAGTTCATCGGACTAGCCGCAGATACGCAGTATTTT. Amino acid sequence: CASSLEFIGLAADTQYF.

The rearrangement joins TRBV7-9 to TRBJ2-2, with D unresolved. The CDR3 loop spans 14 amino acids. Germline-derived CDR1 and CDR2 are SEHNR and FQNEAQ (reference sequence). Trimming cost V 2 bases and J 7 bases, with 11 bases left between them. This chain's CDR3 is CASSLTALSGELFF. The CDR3 nucleotides read TGTGCCAGCAGCTTAACGGCGTTGAGCGGGGAGCTGTTTTTT.

This clone was detected only once. The same CDR3 also results from other DNA sequences found in this sample. The J gene is TRBJ2-6, the V gene TRBV29-1; D is unclear. The V and J ends lost 6 bases and 0 bases respectively, with 6 bases between them. This CDR3 has 13 amino acids. Germline V lookup: CDR1 SQVTM, CDR2 ANQGSEA. In DNA form, the CDR3 reads TGCAGCGTCGTCAGCTCTGGGGCCAACGTCCTGACTTTC. This translates into CSVVSSGANVLTF.